Shown below are 14 T cell receptor beta chains from a single sample sequenced in a study of cytomegalovirus exposure and HLA in healthy donors (dated by TCRdb to the late 2010s). Library prep was done by the immunoSEQ multiplex PCR assay. For the multiplex PCR, a mixture combining 60 forward primers for TCR Vbeta segments and 13 reverse primers for TCR Jbeta segments was used. TCRdb retrieved this table from immuneACCESS and kept in-frame rearrangements only. Not all clones are present; in checked studies, unresolved V genes account for under half, and no reason is known for the remainder. The sample records about 100,000 clones, about 80% of which are singletons. The top ten hold around 4% of the sample. Material: PBMCs. Receptors originate from a man between 40 and 49 years old in good health and CMV-seronegative.

Comment on this clone: Other DNA sequences from this sample encode an identical CDR3 as well. The chain is built from TRBV7-2 and TRBJ1-5; TRBD1 is a possible D gene (6 bases). With 1 base removed from V and 2 bases from J, the gap between germline ends came to 9 bases. This CDR3 has 15 residues. Germline CDR1 is SGHTA and CDR2 is FQGNSA. The CDR3 sequence is CASSLEGVRNQPQHF. The CDR3 bases are TGTGCCAGCAGCTTAGAGGGGGTGCGCAATCAGCCCCAGCATTTT.

The rearrangement joins TRBV27 to TRBJ1-3; no definite D call. V was cut by 6 bases and J by 0 bases, with 6 bases left in between. The CDR3 runs to 13 residues. Germline CDR1 MNHEY, CDR2 SMNVEV (reference sequence). The CDR3 DNA reads TGTGCCAGCAGGTCCCACTCTGGAAACACCATATATTTT. Translating gives CASRSHSGNTIYF.

This chain connects TRBV6-5 to TRBJ1-2; D not certain. Germline V gene data show CDR1 as MNHEY and CDR2 as SVGAGI. V was pared by 0 bases and J by 4 bases, with 12 bases between. CDR3 length: 15 residues. CDR3: CASSYSGQSGYGYTF. For the CDR3, the DNA is TGTGCCAGCAGTTACTCGGGCCAGTCAGGCTATGGCTACACCTTC.

The rearrangement links TRBV2 to TRBJ1-6; TRBD1 matches at 10 bases. The CDR3 is 16 amino acids. V lost 5 bases, J lost 10 bases, and 11 bases stayed unmatched. Looked up from germline, CDR1 is SNHLY and CDR2 is FYNNEI. Written as DNA, the CDR3 is TGTGCCAGCAGTACTGACAGGGGGCAGGCAGGATCACCCCTCCACTTT. Encoded protein: CASSTDRGQAGSPLHF.

The chain combines TRBV2 with TRBJ2-2; 9 nucleotides line up with TRBD1. The CDR3 spans 15 residues. V dropped 7 bases and J dropped 5; count of bases not matched to a gene: 8. CDR1 SNHLY and CDR2 FYNNEI come from the germline V gene. The CDR3 spells CASTLGQGRTGELFF. The DNA for the CDR3 is TGTGCCAGCACTCTAGGACAGGGGAGAACCGGGGAGCTGTTTTTT.

This clone has a handful of counts. The genes are TRBV18 and TRBJ2-7; a weak D match, TRBD1 (6 bases). V was shortened by 6 bases and J by 5 bases, with 11 bases between the two germline ends. CDR3 length: 12 residues. Germline lookup yields CDR1 KGHSH and CDR2 LQKENI. The CDR3 loop is CASSSKGDEQYV. In nucleotides, the CDR3 is TGTGCCAGCTCGTCAAAGGGGGACGAGCAGTACGTC.

The V call is TRBV2, the J call TRBJ1-2; TRBD1 matches at 8 bases. V was clipped by 7 bases and J by 14 bases; unmatched bases: 12. This CDR3 comprises 12 residues. Germline values: CDR1 SNHLY, CDR2 FYNNEI. This CDR3 is CASTSDRVYGTF. The CDR3 region has the DNA TGTGCCAGCACCTCGGACAGGGTATATGGAACCTTC.

The V gene is TRBV4-2, the J gene TRBJ1-2; D is possibly TRBD1 (6 bases). V was pared by 1 base and J by 0 bases, with 12 bases between. This CDR3 is built from 16 residues. Germline lookup yields CDR1 LGHNA and CDR2 YNFKEQ. DNA for the CDR3: TGTGCCAGCAGCCAAGTGGTGGGGGCAGCTAACTATGGCTACACCTTC. This translates into CASSQVVGAANYGYTF.

The V call is TRBV6-6, the J call TRBJ1-1; tentative D call: TRBD1 (5 bases). The V gene lost 7 bases and the J gene lost 2 bases, with 20 bases spanning the gap. Germline V CDR1 and CDR2: MNHNY, SVGAGI (reference sequence). The CDR3 runs 16 residues. The CDR3 DNA reads TGTGCCAGCACCCCCCCAGGGCAGAGAAGTAACACTGAAGCTTTCTTT. This codes for CASTPPGQRSNTEAFF.

The chain combines TRBV6-5 with TRBJ2-7; 9 nucleotides align to TRBD1. The length of the CDR3 is 13 residues. The trim removed 8 bases at V and 2 bases at J, leaving 4 bases unmatched. The germline V gene encodes CDR1 MNHEY and CDR2 SVGAGI. The CDR3 nucleotides read TGTGCCAGCGCGGGACAGGGCCCCTACGAGCAGTACTTC. It yields the protein CASAGQGPYEQYF.

The chain links TRBV5-5 to TRBJ1-2; 12 bases agree with TRBD1. Germline CDR1 SGHKS, CDR2 YYEKEE (reference sequence). V gave up 4 bases and J gave up 8 bases; unmatched junction bases: 6. This CDR3 has 14 amino acids. The CDR3 nucleotides read TGTGCCAGCAGCAAGGGACAGGGGGCGGGGGGCTACACCTTC. It yields the protein CASSKGQGAGGYTF.

The chain has TRBV7-6 and TRBJ2-7; 8 nucleotides match TRBD1. CDR3 length: 14 amino acids. V lost 6 bases to trimming and J lost 7 bases; unmatched junction nucleotides: 11. The germline V gene has CDR1 SGHVS and CDR2 FNYEAQ. CDR3 region: CASSTTQGGGEQYF. As DNA, the CDR3 is TGTGCCAGCAGTACAACACAGGGGGGTGGTGAGCAGTACTTC.

V usage is TRBV21-1 and J usage is TRBJ2-7; TRBD1, the table's D call, was not compared with the DNA. TRBV21-1 is described as a pseudogene. The CDR3 runs to 14 residues. In DNA, the CDR3 is TGTGCCAGCAGCCCTGGGGACATGTACTACGAGCAGTACGTC. Residues: CASSPGDMYYEQYV.

The V and J genes are TRBV4-2 and TRBJ2-7, with TRBD1 matching over 7 bases. Germline CDR1 is LGHNA and CDR2 is YNFKEQ. The CDR3 spans 16 residues. V trimming: 4 bases; J trimming: 2 bases; junction bases outside the gene matches: 11. CDR3 in DNA: TGTGCCAGCAGCCCGGCCGCCGGGACAGTAACCTACGAGCAGTACTTC. Amino acids: CASSPAAGTVTYEQYF.